The 18 T cell receptor beta chains below were found in one sample sequenced in a study of beta chain features in type 1 diabetes. Sequencing targeted expressed TCRB transcripts, as all isolated RNA had been reverse transcribed. Clones were sequenced by immunoSEQ multiplex PCR, and TCRdb holds only the in-frame ones, with some missing. The sample has around 150,000 clones; roughly 8% are singletons. Sequenced sample: central memory CD4+ T cells from blood. These receptors originate from a young man in good health.

The V call is TRBV2, the J call TRBJ2-7, with D perhaps TRBD2 (5 bases). The CDR3 loop spans 12 amino acids. Deletions cut 6 bases from V and 12 bases from J, with 18 bases between. The germline V gene has CDR1 SNHLY and CDR2 FYNNEI. This chain's CDR3 is CASRGDSKRTYF. The CDR3, as DNA: TGTGCCAGCAGGGGAGACTCCAAACGGACGTACTTC.

The rearrangement joins TRBV28 to TRBJ2-7; 12 nucleotides match TRBD2. V lost 4 bases and J lost 5; bases outside the gene matches: 9. The CDR3 covers 16 residues. Germline lookup yields CDR1 MDHEN and CDR2 SYDVKM. The CDR3 region is CASSSVLSSGRDEQYF. DNA for the CDR3: TGTGCCAGCAGTTCGGTCCTATCTAGCGGGAGGGACGAGCAGTACTTC. Based on the CDR3 plus reference TRBV28 and TRBJ2-7, the full variable domain is DVKVTQSSRYLVKRTGEKVFLECVQDMDHENMFWYRQDPGLGLRLIYFSYDVKMKEKGDIPEGYSVSREKKERFSLILESASTNQTSMYLCASSSVLSSGRDEQYFGPGTRLTVT.

This clone was counted between two and nine times. The CDR3 nucleotides are TGTGCCAGCAGCCGAAGGGGGGGGGATACGCAGTATTTT. This encodes CASSRRGGDTQYF. The rearrangement joins TRBV7-3 to TRBJ2-3, with D maybe TRBD2 (7 bases). CDR3 length equals 13 residues. Germline V gene sequence: CDR1 SGHTA, CDR2 FQGTGA. V shed 5 bases and J shed 6 bases, with 12 bases lying between them. Full variable domain (rest looked up from reference TRBV7-3 and TRBJ2-3): GAGVSQTPSNKVTEKGKYVELRCDPISGHTALYWYRQSLGQGPEFLIYFQGTGAADDSGLPNDRFFAVRPEGSVSTLKIQRTERGDSAVYLCASSRRGGDTQYFGPGTRLTVL.

This clone has at least ten counts. The V call is TRBV7-9, the J call TRBJ1-2; D is ambiguous. Germline lookup yields CDR1 SEHNR and CDR2 FQNEAQ (reference sequence). V gave up 5 bases and J gave up 7 bases, with 11 bases separating them. The CDR3 spans 12 residues. The chain's CDR3 is CASSNTRGGYTF. In DNA form, the CDR3 reads TGTGCCAGCAGCAACACCCGGGGTGGCTACACCTTC.

This clone was seen once. The chain has TRBV5-1 and TRBJ2-1; the match to TRBD2 covers 14 bases. This CDR3 spans 18 amino acids. Germline V lookup: CDR1 SGHRS, CDR2 YFSETQ. V shed 0 bases and J 1 base; nucleotides not matched to a gene: 3. CDR3 DNA sequence: TGCGCCAGCAGCTTGGGACTAGCGGGGGGGTATTCCTACAATGAGCAGTTCTTC. Residues: CASSLGLAGGYSYNEQFF. The variable domain in full, with the rest retrieved from reference TRBV5-1 and TRBJ2-1, is KAGVTQTPRYLIKTRGQQVTLSCSPISGHRSVSWYQQTPGQGLQFLFEYFSETQRNKGNFPGRFSGRQFSNSRSEMNVSTLELGDSALYLCASSLGLAGGYSYNEQFFGPGTRLTVL.

The rearrangement uses TRBV30 and TRBJ1-3, with D unclear. Trimming left V 8 bases short and J 0 bases short, with 14 bases between. The CDR3 is 14 amino acids. Germline V gene sequence: CDR1 GTSNPN, CDR2 SVGIG (reference sequence). The CDR3 sequence: CAGIEKTSGNTIYF. CDR3 sequence (DNA): TGTGCCGGGATAGAGAAAACCTCTGGAAACACCATATATTTT. The full variable domain, rest sourced from reference TRBV30 and TRBJ1-3, is SQTIHQWPATLVQPVGSPLSLECTVEGTSNPNLYWYRQAAGRGLQLLFYSVGIGQISSEVPQNLSASRPQDRQFILSSKKLLLSDSGFYLCAGIEKTSGNTIYFGEGSWLTVV.

This clone was detected ten times or more. The J gene is TRBJ1-1, the V gene TRBV18; TRBD1 matches at 7 bases. The V segment lost 8 bases and the J segment 1 base; nucleotides outside the gene matches: 7. This CDR3 is built from 14 residues. CDR1 is KGHSH, CDR2 LQKENI, per germline. The CDR3 region is CASTTGTENTEAFF. In DNA form, the CDR3 reads TGTGCCAGCACGACCGGGACAGAGAACACTGAAGCTTTCTTT. The full variable domain, completed using reference TRBV18 and TRBJ1-1, is NAGVMQNPRHLVRRRGQEARLRCSPMKGHSHVYWYRQLPEEGLKFMVYLQKENIIDESGMPKERFSAEFPKEGPSILRIQQVVRGDSAAYFCASTTGTENTEAFFGQGTRLTVV.

The chain links TRBV4-3 to TRBJ2-3; 8 bases are a match to TRBD1. Germline V CDR1 and CDR2: LGHNA, YSLEER. The length of the CDR3 is 13 residues. Trimming took 6 bases from V and 6 from J; bases not matched to a gene: 5. CDR3 DNA sequence: TGCGCCAGCAGTATTCAGGGGGCTGATACGCAGTATTTT. It is translated as CASSIQGADTQYF.

Many counts were recorded for this clone. This chain uses TRBV9 with TRBJ2-6; D is unresolved. This CDR3 comprises 18 residues. The V gene's germline CDR1 is SGDLS and CDR2 YYNGEE. Trimming took off 0 bases at V and 0 bases at J, with 13 bases between the two ends. The CDR3 loop is CASSVDHGVNSGANVLTF. CDR3 nucleotide sequence: TGTGCCAGCAGCGTAGACCACGGAGTGAACTCTGGGGCCAACGTCCTGACTTTC.

This clone was detected a few times. The chain uses TRBV28 and TRBJ2-3; no reliable D call. The CDR3 loop spans 12 amino acids. In germline, CDR1 is MDHEN, CDR2 SYDVKM. Trimming removed 8 bases at V and 0 bases at J, with 6 bases between. CDR3 loop: CASLGSTDTQYF. DNA for the CDR3: TGTGCCAGCCTCGGGAGCACAGATACGCAGTATTTT.

There are many counts of this clone. The chain recombines TRBV29-1 with TRBJ2-5, with D unresolved. The CDR3 loop spans 11 amino acids. The germline V gene encodes CDR1 SQVTM and CDR2 ANQGSEA. V gave up 7 bases and J gave up 4 bases, with 10 bases separating them. CDR3 region: CSAFKRETQYF. The CDR3 DNA is TGCAGCGCCTTTAAGCGAGAGACCCAGTACTTC.

There are a few counts of this clone. The J gene is TRBJ1-5, the V gene TRBV28; D perhaps matches TRBD1 (5 bases). This CDR3 is 14 amino acids long. Germline V CDR1 and CDR2: MDHEN, SYDVKM. The V gene lost 4 bases and the J gene lost 3 bases, with 10 bases spanning the gap. Here the CDR3 reads CASSWRQYNQPQHF. In DNA, the CDR3 is TGTGCCAGCAGTTGGCGACAGTACAATCAGCCCCAGCATTTT.

The chain employs TRBV6-6 and TRBJ2-7, with TRBD1 matching over 8 bases. The germline CDR1 and CDR2 sequences are MNHNY and SVGAGI (reference sequence). This CDR3 spans 13 amino acids. The V and J ends lost 8 bases and 2 bases, in that order; junction bases with no gene match: 5. The CDR3 protein is CASGDRSPYEQYF. CDR3 coding DNA: TGTGCCAGCGGGGACAGGAGCCCCTACGAGCAGTACTTC.

This clone was counted only a few times. The rearrangement joins TRBV9 to TRBJ1-3, with 7 bases aligning to TRBD1. The CDR3 runs 14 residues. Per the germline V gene, CDR1 is SGDLS and CDR2 is YYNGEE. Unmatched junction bases numbered 3, after V lost 4 bases and J lost 2 bases. CDR3 nucleotide sequence: TGTGCCAGCAGCACGACAGGGACTGGAAACACCATATATTTT. Its translation: CASSTTGTGNTIYF.

This clone came up a few times. The chain has TRBV7-9 and TRBJ2-7; the D gene is possibly TRBD2 (6 bases). Per the germline V gene, CDR1 is SEHNR and CDR2 is FQNEAQ (reference sequence). This CDR3 is built from 14 residues. V lost 1 base to trimming and J lost 5 bases, with 12 bases between them. CDR3 sequence: CASSLVGGLNEQYF. CDR3 sequence (DNA): TGTGCCAGCAGCTTAGTTGGAGGGTTGAACGAGCAGTACTTC.

This chain connects TRBV18 to TRBJ1-1; no reliable D call. The CDR3 spans 13 residues. The germline V gene encodes CDR1 KGHSH and CDR2 LQKENI. Trimming took 1 base from V and 0 from J, leaving 3 bases between them. CDR3 residues: CASSPRMNTEAFF. The CDR3 DNA reads as TGTGCCAGCTCACCACGTATGAACACTGAAGCTTTCTTT.

This chain links TRBV19 with TRBJ2-3, with D tentatively TRBD2 (7 bases). This CDR3 contains 14 residues. Trimming pared 5 bases from V and 4 bases from J, leaving 13 bases between. Germline V CDR1 and CDR2: LNHDA, SQIVND (reference sequence). The CDR3 here is CASSRRGGADTQYF. CDR3 nucleotide sequence: TGTGCCAGTAGTCGGAGGGGGGGCGCAGATACGCAGTATTTT.

The chain has TRBV19 and TRBJ2-1, with 15 bases fitting TRBD2. The CDR3 is 19 amino acids. Germline values: CDR1 LNHDA, CDR2 SQIVND (reference sequence). The ends lost 6 bases at V and 1 base at J; junction bases unmatched: 10. CDR3 DNA: TGTGCCAGTAGCCCGACGGGACTAGCGGGAGGAAATTCCTACAATGAGCAGTTCTTC. Translation: CASSPTGLAGGNSYNEQFF.